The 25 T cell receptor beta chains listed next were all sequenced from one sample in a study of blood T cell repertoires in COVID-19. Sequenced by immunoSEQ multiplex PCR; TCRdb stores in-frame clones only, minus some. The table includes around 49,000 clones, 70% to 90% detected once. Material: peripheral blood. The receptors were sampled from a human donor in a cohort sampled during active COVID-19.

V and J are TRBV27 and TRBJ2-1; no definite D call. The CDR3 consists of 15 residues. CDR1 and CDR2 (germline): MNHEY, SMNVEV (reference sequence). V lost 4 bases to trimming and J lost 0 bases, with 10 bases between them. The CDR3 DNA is TGTGCCAGCAGTTCGACACTTAGCTCCTACAATGAGCAGTTCTTC. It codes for CASSSTLSSYNEQFF.

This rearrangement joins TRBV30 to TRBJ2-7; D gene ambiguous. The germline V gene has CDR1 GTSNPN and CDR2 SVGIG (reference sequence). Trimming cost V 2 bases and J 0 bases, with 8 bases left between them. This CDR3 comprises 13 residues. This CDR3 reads CAWSLQSSYEQYF. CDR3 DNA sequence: TGTGCCTGGAGTTTACAGTCCTCCTACGAGCAGTACTTC.

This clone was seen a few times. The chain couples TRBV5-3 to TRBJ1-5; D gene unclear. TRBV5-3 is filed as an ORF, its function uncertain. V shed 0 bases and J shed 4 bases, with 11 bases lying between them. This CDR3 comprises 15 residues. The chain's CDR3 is CARSLEQTGNQPQHF. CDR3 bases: TGTGCCAGAAGCTTGGAACAGACGGGAAATCAGCCCCAGCATTTT.

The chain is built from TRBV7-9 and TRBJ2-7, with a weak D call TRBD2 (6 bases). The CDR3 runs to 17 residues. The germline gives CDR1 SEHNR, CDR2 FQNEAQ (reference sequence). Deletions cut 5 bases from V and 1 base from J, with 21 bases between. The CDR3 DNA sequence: TGTGCCAGCAGCCCGGATTTCGGCGGAGGGACTTCCTACGAGCAGTACTTC. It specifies CASSPDFGGGTSYEQYF.

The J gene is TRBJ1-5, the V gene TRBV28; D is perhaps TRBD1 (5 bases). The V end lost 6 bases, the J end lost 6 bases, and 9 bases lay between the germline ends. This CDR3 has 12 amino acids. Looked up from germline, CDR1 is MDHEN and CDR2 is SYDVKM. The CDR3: CASSPGGQPQHF. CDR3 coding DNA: TGTGCCAGCAGCCCCGGGGGTCAGCCCCAGCATTTT. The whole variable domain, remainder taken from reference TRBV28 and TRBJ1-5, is DVKVTQSSRYLVKRTGEKVFLECVQDMDHENMFWYRQDPGLGLRLIYFSYDVKMKEKGDIPEGYSVSREKKERFSLILESASTNQTSMYLCASSPGGQPQHFGDGTRLSIL.

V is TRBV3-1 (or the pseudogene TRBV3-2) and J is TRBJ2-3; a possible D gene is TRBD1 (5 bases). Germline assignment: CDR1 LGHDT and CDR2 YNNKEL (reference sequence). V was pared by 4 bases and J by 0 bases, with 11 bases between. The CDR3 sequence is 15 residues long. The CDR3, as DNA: TGTGCCAGCAGCCCCCAGGGCACTAGCACAGATACGCAGTATTTT. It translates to CASSPQGTSTDTQYF.

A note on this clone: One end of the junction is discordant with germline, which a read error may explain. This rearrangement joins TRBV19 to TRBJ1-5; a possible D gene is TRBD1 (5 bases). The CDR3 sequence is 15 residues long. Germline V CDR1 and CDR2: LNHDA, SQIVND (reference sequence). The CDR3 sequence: CASSISRGGNKPQHF. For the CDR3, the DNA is TGTGCCAGTAGTATTTCTAGGGGAGGCAATAAGCCCCAGCATTTT.

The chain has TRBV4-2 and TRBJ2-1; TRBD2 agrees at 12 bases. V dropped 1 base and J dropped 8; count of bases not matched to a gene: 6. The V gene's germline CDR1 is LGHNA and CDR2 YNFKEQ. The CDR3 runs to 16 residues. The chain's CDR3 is CASSQGLAGVGDEQFF. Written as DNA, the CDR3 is TGTGCCAGCAGCCAAGGACTAGCGGGAGTCGGCGATGAGCAGTTCTTC.

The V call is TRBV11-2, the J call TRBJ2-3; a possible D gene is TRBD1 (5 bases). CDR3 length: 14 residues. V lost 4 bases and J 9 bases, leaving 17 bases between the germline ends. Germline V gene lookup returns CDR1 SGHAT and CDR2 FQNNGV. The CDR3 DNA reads TGTGCCAGCAGCTCATGGGGCACAACGTTCACGCAGTATTTT. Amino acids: CASSSWGTTFTQYF.

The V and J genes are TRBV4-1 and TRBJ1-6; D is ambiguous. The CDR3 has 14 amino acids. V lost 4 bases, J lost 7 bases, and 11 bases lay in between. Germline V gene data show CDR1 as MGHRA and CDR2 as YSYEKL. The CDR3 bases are TGCGCCAGCAGCCCGGAGGGAGAGAATTCACCCCTCCACTTT. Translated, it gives CASSPEGENSPLHF.

This chain's CDR3 is CATGTGYEQYF. The CDR3 nucleotides read TGTGCCACCGGGACAGGGTACGAGCAGTACTTC. The chain couples TRBV5-8 to TRBJ2-7, with 9 bases lining up with TRBD1. The germline CDR1 and CDR2 sequences are SGHTS and YDEGEE. CDR3 length: 11 residues. After removal of 9 bases from V and 4 bases from J, the junction contained 2 bases not matched to a gene.

In DNA form, the CDR3 reads TGTGCCAGCAGCGTAGCGGTAGTAGCGGGAGGAACAGATACGCAGTATTTT. This translates into CASSVAVVAGGTDTQYF. The V call is TRBV9, the J call TRBJ2-3; 10 positions match TRBD2. This CDR3 is built from 17 residues. After removal of 0 bases from V and 3 bases from J, the junction contained 7 bases not matched to a gene. Germline-derived CDR1 and CDR2 are SGDLS and YYNGEE.

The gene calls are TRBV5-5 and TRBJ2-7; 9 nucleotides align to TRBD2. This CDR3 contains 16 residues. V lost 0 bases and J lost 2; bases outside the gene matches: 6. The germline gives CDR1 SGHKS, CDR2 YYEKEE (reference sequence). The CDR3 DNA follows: TGTGCCAGCAGCTTGGGAGGAGTAGCGGGAGCCTACGAGCAGTACTTC. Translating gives CASSLGGVAGAYEQYF.

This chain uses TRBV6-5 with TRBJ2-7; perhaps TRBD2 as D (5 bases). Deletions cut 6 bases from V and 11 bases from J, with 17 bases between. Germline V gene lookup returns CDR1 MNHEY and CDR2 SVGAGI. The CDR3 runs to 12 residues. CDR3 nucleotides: TGTGCCAGCAGGCCCTTCGGGAAGGGCGAGTACTTC. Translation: CASRPFGKGEYF.

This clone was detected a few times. In DNA, the CDR3 is TGCGCCAGCAGCCCCGGGAAGCGGGAGGGAGAGACCCAGTACTTC. Residues: CASSPGKREGETQYF. The chain couples TRBV5-1 to TRBJ2-5, with TRBD2 identical over 10 bases. There are 15 residues in the CDR3. The V gene end was trimmed by 4 bases and the J gene end by 4 bases; junction bases not matched to a gene: 7. Germline V CDR1 and CDR2: SGHRS, YFSETQ.

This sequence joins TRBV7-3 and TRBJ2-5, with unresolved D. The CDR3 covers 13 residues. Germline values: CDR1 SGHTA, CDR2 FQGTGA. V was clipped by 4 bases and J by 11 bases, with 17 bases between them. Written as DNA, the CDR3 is TGTGCCAGCAGCTCCGGAACCGCTAAGCGTCAGTACTTC. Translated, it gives CASSSGTAKRQYF.

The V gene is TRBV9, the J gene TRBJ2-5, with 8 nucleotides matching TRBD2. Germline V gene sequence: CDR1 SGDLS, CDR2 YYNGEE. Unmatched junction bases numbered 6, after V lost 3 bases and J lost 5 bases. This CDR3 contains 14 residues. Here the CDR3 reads CASSAAGGRETQYF. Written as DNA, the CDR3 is TGTGCCAGCAGCGCCGCGGGGGGCCGGGAGACCCAGTACTTC.

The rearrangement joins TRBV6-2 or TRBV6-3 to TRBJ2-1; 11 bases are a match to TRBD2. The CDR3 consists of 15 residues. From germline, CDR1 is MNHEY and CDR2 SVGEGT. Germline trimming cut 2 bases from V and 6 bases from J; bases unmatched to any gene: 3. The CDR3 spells CASSYRTSGLNEQFF. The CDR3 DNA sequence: TGTGCCAGCAGTTACAGGACTAGCGGGCTCAATGAGCAGTTCTTC.

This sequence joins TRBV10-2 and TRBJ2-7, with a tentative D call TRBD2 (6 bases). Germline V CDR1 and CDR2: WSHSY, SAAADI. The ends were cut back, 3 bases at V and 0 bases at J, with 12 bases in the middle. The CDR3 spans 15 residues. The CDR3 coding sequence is TGCGCCAGCAGTGATTGGGACTTTAGCTCCTACGAGCAGTACTTC. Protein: CASSDWDFSSYEQYF.

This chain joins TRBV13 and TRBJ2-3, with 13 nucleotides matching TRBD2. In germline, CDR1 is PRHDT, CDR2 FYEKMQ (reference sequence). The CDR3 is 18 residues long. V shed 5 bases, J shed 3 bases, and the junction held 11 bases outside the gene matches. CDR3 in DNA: TGTGCCAGCAGCGCCGCGACTAGCGGGAGGAAAGGTACAGATACGCAGTATTTT. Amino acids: CASSAATSGRKGTDTQYF.

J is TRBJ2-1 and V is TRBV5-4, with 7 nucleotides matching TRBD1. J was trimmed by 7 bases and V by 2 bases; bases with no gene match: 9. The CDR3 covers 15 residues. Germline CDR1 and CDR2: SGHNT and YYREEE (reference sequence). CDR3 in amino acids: CASSLDRVLGNEQFF. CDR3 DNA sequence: TGTGCCAGCAGCTTAGACAGGGTTTTGGGGAATGAGCAGTTCTTC.

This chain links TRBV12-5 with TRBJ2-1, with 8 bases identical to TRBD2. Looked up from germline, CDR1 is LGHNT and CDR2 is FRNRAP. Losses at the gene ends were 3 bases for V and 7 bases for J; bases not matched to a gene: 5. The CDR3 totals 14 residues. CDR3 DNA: TGTGCTAGTGGTTTAAATAGCGGGGAGAATGAGCAGTTCTTC. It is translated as CASGLNSGENEQFF.

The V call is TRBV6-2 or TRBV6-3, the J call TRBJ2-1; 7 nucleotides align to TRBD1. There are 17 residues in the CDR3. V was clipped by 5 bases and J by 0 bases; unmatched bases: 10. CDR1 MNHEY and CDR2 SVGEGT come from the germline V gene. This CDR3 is CASSTLQGVFSYNEQFF. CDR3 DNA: TGTGCCAGCAGTACGCTTCAGGGGGTATTCTCCTACAATGAGCAGTTCTTC.

In DNA form, the CDR3 reads TGTGCCAGCAGTTTCCTAATTAGCAATCAGCCCCAGCATTTT. Translation gives CASSFLISNQPQHF. This chain links TRBV28 with TRBJ1-5; unclear D gene. The CDR3 totals 14 residues. Germline values: CDR1 MDHEN, CDR2 SYDVKM. Trimming pared 3 bases from V and 0 bases from J, leaving 6 bases between.

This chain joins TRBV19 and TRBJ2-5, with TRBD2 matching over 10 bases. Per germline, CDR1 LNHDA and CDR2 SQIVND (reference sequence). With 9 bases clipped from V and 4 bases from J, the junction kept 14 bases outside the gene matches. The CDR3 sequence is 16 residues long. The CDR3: CASRIWGASGGETQYF. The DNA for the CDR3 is TGTGCCAGCCGTATTTGGGGCGCTAGCGGGGGAGAGACCCAGTACTTC.